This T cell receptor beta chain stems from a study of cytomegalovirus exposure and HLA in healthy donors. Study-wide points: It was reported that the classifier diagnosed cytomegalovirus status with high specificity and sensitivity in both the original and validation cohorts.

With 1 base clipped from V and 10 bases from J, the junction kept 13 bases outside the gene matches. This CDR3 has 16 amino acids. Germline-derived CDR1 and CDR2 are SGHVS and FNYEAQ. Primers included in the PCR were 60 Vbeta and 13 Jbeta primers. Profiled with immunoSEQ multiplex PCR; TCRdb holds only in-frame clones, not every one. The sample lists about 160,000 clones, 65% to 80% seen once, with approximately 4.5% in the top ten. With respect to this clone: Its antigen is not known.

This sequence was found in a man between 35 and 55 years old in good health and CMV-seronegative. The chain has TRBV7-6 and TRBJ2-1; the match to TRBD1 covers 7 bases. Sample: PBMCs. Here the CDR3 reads CASSLVSGTVGREQFF. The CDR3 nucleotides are TGTGCCAGCAGCTTAGTTTCCGGGACAGTGGGCAGGGAGCAGTTCTTC.